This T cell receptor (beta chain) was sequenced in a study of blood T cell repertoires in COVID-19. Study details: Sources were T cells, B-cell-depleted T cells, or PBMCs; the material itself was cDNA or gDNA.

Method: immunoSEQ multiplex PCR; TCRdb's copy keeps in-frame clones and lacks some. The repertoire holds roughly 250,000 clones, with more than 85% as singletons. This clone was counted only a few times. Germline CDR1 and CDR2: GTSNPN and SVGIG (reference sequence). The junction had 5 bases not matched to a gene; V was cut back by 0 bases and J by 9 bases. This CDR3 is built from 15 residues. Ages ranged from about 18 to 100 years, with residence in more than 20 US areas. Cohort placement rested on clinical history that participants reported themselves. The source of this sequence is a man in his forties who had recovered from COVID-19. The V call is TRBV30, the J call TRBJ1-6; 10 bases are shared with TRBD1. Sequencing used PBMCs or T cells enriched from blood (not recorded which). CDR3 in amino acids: CAWSVGTGDGSPLHF. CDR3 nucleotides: TGTGCCTGGAGTGTGGGGACAGGGGATGGTTCACCCCTCCACTTT.